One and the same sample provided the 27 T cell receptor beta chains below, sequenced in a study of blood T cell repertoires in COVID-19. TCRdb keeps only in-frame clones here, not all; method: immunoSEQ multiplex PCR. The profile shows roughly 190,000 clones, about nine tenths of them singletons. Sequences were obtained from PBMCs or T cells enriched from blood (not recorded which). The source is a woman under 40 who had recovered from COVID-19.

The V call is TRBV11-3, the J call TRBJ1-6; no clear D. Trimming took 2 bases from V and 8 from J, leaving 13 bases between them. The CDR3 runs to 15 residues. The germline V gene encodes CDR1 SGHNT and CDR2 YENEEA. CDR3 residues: CASSLWGESDSPLHF. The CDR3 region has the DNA TGTGCCAGCAGCTTATGGGGAGAGTCGGATTCACCCCTCCACTTT. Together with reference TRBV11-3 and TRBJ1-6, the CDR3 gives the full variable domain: EAGVVQSPRYKIIEKKQPVAFWCNPISGHNTLYWYLQNLGQGPELLIRYENEEAVDDSQLPKDRFSAERLKGVDSTLKIQPAELGDSAVYLCASSLWGESDSPLHFGNGTRLTVT.

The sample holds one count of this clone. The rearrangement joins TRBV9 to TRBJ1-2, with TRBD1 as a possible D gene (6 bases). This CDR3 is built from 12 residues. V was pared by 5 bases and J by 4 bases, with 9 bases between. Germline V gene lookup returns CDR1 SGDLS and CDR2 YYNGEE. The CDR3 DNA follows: TGTGCCAGCAGGGGGGACATCTATGGCTACACCTTC. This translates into CASRGDIYGYTF.

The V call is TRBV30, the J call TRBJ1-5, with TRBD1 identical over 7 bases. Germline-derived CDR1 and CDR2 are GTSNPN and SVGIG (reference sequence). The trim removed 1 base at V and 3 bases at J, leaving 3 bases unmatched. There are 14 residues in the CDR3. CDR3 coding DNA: TGTGCCTGGAGTGCCGGGACAGTCAATCAGCCCCAGCATTTT. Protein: CAWSAGTVNQPQHF.

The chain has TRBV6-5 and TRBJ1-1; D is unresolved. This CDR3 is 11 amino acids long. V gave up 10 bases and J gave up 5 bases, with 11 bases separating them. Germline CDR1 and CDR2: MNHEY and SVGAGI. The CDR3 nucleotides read TGTGCCACTCTCCGCGGAACTGAAGCTTTCTTT. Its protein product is CATLRGTEAFF.

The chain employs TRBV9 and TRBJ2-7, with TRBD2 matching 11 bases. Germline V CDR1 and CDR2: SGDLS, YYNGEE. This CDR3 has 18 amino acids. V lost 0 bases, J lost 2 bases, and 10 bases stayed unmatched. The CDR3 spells CASSVGDRLAGGPYEQYF. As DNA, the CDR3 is TGTGCCAGCAGCGTAGGGGACAGGTTAGCGGGGGGGCCCTACGAGCAGTACTTC.

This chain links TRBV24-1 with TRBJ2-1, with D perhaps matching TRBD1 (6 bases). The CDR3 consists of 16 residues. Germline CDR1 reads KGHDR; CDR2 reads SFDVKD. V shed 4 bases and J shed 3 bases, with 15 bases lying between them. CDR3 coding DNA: TGTGCCACCAGTGAGCTGGACAGCTCTAACTACAATGAGCAGTTCTTC. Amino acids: CATSELDSSNYNEQFF.

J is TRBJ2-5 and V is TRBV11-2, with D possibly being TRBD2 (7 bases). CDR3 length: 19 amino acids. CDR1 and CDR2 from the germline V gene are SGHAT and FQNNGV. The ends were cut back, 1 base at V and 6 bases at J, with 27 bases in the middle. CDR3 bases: TGTGCCAGCAGCTTAGTTCAATGGGCGGGGGCGGACCCTCGGCAGACCCAGTACTTC. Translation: CASSLVQWAGADPRQTQYF. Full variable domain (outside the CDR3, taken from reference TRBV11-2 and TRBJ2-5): EAGVAQSPRYKIIEKRQSVAFWCNPISGHATLYWYQQILGQGPKLLIQFQNNGVVDDSQLPKDRFSAERLKGVDSTLKIQPAKLEDSAVYLCASSLVQWAGADPRQTQYFGPGTRLLVL.

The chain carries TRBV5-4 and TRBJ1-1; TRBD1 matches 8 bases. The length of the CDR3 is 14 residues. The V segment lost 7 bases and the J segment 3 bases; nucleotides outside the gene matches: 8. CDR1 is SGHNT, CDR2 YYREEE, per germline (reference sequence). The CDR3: CASSPDRAYTEAFF. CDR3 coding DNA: TGTGCCAGCTCCCCGGACAGGGCATACACTGAAGCTTTCTTT.

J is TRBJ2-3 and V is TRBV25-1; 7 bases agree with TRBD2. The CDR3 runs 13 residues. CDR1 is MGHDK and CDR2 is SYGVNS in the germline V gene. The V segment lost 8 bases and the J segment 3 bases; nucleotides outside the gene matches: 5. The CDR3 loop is CASRGDRTDTQYF. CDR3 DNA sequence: TGTGCCAGCCGGGGGGATCGTACAGATACGCAGTATTTT. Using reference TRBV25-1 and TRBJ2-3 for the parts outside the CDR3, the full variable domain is EADIYQTPRYLVIGTGKKITLECSQTMGHDKMYWYQQDPGMELHLIHYSYGVNSTEKGDLSSESTVSRIRTEHFPLTLESARPSHTSQYLCASRGDRTDTQYFGPGTRLTVL.

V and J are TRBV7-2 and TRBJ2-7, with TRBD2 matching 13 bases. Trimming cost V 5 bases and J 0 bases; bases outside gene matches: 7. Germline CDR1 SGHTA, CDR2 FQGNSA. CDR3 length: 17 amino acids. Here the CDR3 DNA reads TGTGCCAGCAGCCGGACTAGCGGGGGTTCCCTCTCCTACGAGCAGTACTTC. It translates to CASSRTSGGSLSYEQYF.

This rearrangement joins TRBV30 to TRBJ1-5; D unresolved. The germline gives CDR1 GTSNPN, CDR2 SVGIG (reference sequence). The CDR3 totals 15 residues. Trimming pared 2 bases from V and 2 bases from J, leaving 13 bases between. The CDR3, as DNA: TGTGCCTGGAGTTGGCGGGCTGGAGGCAATCAGCCCCAGCATTTT. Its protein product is CAWSWRAGGNQPQHF.

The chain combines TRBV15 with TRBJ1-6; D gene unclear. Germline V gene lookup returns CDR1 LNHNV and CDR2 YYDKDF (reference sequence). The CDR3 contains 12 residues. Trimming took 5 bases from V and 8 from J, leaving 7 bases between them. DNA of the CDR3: TGTGCCACCAGCGTATTTCATTCACCCCTCCACTTT. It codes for CATSVFHSPLHF. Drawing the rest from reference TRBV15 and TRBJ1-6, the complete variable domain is DAMVIQNPRYQVTQFGKPVTLSCSQTLNHNVMYWYQQKSSQAPKLLFHYYDKDFNNEADTPDNFQSRRPNTSFCFLDIRSPGLGDTAMYLCATSVFHSPLHFGNGTRLTVT.

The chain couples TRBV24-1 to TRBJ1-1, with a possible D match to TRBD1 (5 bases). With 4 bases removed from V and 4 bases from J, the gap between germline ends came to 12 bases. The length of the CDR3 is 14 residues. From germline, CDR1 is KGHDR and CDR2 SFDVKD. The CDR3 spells CATSDRTTTTEAFF. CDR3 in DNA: TGTGCCACCAGTGACAGGACAACCACCACTGAAGCTTTCTTT.

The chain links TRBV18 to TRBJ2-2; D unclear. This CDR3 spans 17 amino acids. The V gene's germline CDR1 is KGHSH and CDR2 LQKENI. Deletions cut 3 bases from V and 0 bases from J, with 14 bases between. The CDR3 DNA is TGTGCCAGCTCACCCTCCCAAGGAGTACCGAACACCGGGGAGCTGTTTTTT. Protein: CASSPSQGVPNTGELFF.

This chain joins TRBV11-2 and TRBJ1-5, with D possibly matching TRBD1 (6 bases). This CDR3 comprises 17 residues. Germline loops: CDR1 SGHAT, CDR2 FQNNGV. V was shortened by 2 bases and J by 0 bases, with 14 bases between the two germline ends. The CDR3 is CASSLRSQGYSNQPQHF. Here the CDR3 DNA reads TGTGCCAGCAGCTTACGGAGCCAGGGGTATAGCAATCAGCCCCAGCATTTT.

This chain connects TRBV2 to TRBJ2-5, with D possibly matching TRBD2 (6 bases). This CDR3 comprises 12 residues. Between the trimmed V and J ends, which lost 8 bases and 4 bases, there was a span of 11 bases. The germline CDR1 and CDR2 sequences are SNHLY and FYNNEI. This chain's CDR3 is CASGWGGETQYF. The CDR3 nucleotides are TGTGCCAGCGGGTGGGGAGGAGAGACCCAGTACTTC.

The chain's CDR3 is CATSDAEHQETQYF. The CDR3 nucleotides are TGTGCCACCAGTGATGCAGAACACCAAGAGACCCAGTACTTC. The V gene is TRBV24-1, the J gene TRBJ2-5; D remains ambiguous. Trimming cost V 3 bases and J 0 bases, with 7 bases left between them. Germline loops: CDR1 KGHDR, CDR2 SFDVKD. The CDR3 sequence is 14 residues long.

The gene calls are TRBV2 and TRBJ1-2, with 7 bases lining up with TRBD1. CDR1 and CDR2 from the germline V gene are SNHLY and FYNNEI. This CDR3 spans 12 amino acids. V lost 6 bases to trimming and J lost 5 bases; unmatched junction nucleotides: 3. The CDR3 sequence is CASRAGGYGYTF. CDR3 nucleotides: TGTGCCAGCAGGGCAGGGGGGTATGGCTACACCTTC.

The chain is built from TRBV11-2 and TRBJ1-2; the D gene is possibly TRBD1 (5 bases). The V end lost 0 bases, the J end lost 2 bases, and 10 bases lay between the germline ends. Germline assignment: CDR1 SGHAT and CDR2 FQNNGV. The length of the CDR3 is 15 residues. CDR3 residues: CASSLEGRLNYGYTF. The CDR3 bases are TGTGCCAGCAGCTTAGAGGGGCGGTTGAACTATGGCTACACCTTC.

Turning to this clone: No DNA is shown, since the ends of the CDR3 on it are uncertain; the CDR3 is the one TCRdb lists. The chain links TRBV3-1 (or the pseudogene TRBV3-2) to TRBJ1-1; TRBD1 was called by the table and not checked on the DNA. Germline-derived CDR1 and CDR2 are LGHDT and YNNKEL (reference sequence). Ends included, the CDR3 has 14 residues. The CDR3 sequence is CASSQTGGSLKLSF.

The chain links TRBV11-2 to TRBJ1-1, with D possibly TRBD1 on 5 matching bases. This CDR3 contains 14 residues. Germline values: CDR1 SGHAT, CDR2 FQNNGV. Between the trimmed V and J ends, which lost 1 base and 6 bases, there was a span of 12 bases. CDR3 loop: CASSLVGGYAEAFF. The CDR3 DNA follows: TGTGCCAGCAGCTTAGTTGGGGGGTACGCTGAAGCTTTCTTT.

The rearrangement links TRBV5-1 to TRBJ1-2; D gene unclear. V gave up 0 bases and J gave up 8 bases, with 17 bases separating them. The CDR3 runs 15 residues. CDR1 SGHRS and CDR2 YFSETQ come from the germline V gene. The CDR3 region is CASSLGRETPMGYTF. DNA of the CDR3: TGCGCCAGCAGCTTGGGGAGGGAAACCCCTATGGGCTACACCTTC.

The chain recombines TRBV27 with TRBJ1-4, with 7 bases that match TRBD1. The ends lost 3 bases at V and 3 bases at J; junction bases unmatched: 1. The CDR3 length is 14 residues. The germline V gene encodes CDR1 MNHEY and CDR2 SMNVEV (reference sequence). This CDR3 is CASSFQGANEKLFF. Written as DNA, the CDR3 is TGTGCCAGCAGTTTTCAGGGGGCTAATGAAAAACTGTTTTTT.

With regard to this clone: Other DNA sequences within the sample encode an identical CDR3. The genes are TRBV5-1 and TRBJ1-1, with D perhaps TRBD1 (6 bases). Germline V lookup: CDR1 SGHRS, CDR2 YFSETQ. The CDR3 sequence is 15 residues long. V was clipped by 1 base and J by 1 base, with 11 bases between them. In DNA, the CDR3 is TGCGCCAGCAGCTTGCAAGGACAGACGAACACTGAAGCTTTCTTT. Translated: CASSLQGQTNTEAFF.

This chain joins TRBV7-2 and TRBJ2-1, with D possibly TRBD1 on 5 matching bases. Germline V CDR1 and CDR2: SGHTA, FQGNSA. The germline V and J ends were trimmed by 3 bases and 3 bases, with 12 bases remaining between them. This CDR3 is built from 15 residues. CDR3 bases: TGTGCCAGCAGCTTGTCTAGGGGTATCTACAATGAGCAGTTCTTC. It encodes CASSLSRGIYNEQFF.

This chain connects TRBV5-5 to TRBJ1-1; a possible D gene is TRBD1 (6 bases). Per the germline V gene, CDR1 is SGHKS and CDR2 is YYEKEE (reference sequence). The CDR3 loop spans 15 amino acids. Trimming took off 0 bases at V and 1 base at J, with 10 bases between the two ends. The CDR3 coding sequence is TGTGCCAGCAGCTTGGAGCGGACAGCGAACACTGAAGCTTTCTTT. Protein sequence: CASSLERTANTEAFF. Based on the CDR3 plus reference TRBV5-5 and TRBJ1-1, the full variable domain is DAGVTQSPTHLIKTRGQQVTLRCSPISGHKSVSWYQQVLGQGPQFIFQYYEKEERGRGNFPDRFSARQFPNYSSELNVNALLLGDSALYLCASSLERTANTEAFFGQGTRLTVV.

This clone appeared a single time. The CDR3: CASSLVGPSTDTQYF. The CDR3 nucleotides are TGCGCCAGCAGCTTGGTTGGGCCTAGCACAGATACGCAGTATTTT. The chain uses TRBV5-1 and TRBJ2-3; D uncertain. CDR1 is SGHRS and CDR2 is YFSETQ in the germline V gene. The CDR3 extends over 15 amino acids. V dropped 0 bases and J dropped 0 bases, with 8 bases sitting between them.